This is a list of T cell receptor beta chains from one sample in a study of T-cell memory formation after mild COVID-19. A single record per CDR3 protein comes from TCRdb applying MiXCR to the 5' RACE reads. The repertoire holds about 350,000 distinct CDR3 sequences, with approximately 27% as singletons. Sequencing input: PBMCs or a T cell subset sorted from them (not recorded which). These TCRs come from an adult woman who had mild COVID-19 (a few samples of this study predate the infection). Cell type and time point are not known. CDR3s include the opening cysteine and the closing phenylalanine or tryptophan. D genes are given only for firm matches. Size values are once, few and many counts, or a class for expanded clones, and some rows have none.

TRBJ2-3 TRBD2 medium-sized 17 TRBV12-3/TRBV12-4 CASSLAGRGPSTDTQYF TGTGCCAGCAGTTTAGCGGGGAGGGGTCCTAGCACAGATACGCAGTATTTT
TRBJ2-4 NA few 14 TRBV5-6 CASSYQLAKNIQYF TGTGCCAGCAGCTATCAGCTAGCCAAAAACATTCAGTACTTC
TRBJ2-1 NA few 15 TRBV7-9 CASSSPLFPGDEQFF TGTGCCAGCAGCTCCCCCCTCTTCCCAGGGGATGAGCAGTTCTTC
TRBJ1-2 NA NA 16 TRBV7-8 CASSLELIGIDYGYTF TGTGCCAGCAGCTTAGAGTTGATAGGGATAGACTATGGCTACACCTTC
TRBJ1-2 NA once 15 TRBV4-2 CASSQDRQGYYGYTF TGTGCCAGCAGCCAAGATCGGCAGGGATACTATGGCTACACCTTC
TRBJ2-7 TRBD2 NA 14 TRBV7-9 CASSSWTSFDEQYF TGTGCCAGCAGCTCTTGGACTAGCTTCGACGAGCAGTACTTC
TRBJ1-1 NA NA 14 TRBV7-9 CASSPKVSGTEAFF TGTGCCAGCAGCCCCAAAGTCTCGGGCACTGAAGCTTTCTTT
TRBJ2-5 NA many 15 TRBV9 CASSPGGALVETQYF TGTGCCAGCAGCCCTGGGGGGGCCCTAGTGGAGACCCAGTACTTC
TRBJ1-2 NA few 16 TRBV6-2/TRBV6-3 CASSYEGQSIIYGYTF TGTGCCAGCAGTTACGAAGGGCAAAGTATCATCTATGGCTACACCTTC
TRBJ2-1 NA NA 14 TRBV29-1 CSVLGGWAYNEQFF TGCAGCGTCCTAGGGGGGTGGGCCTACAATGAGCAGTTCTTC
TRBJ1-1 TRBD1 NA 16 TRBV5-1 CASSSGGQVLNTEAFF TGCGCCAGCAGCTCAGGGGGACAGGTACTGAACACTGAAGCTTTCTTT
TRBJ1-5 NA few 13 TRBV20-1 CSARGGGGQPQHF TGCAGTGCTAGAGGTGGGGGCGGTCAGCCCCAGCATTTT
TRBJ2-3 NA NA 12 TRBV11-2 CASSFERYTQYF TGTGCCAGCAGCTTCGAACGATATACGCAGTATTTT
TRBJ2-7 TRBD1 once 14 TRBV11-2 CASSWGTGPYEQYF TGTGCCAGCAGCTGGGGGACAGGGCCCTACGAGCAGTACTTC
TRBJ2-1 TRBD2 few 16 TRBV5-4 CASSHRLAGIYNEQFF TGTGCCAGCAGCCACCGACTAGCGGGGATCTACAATGAGCAGTTCTTC
TRBJ2-3 NA few 14 TRBV3-1 CASSPRGPYNTQYF TGTGCCAGCAGCCCCAGGGGTCCCTACAATACGCAGTATTTT
TRBJ1-1 NA few 13 TRBV5-4 CASSGGDEIEAFF TGTGCCAGCAGCGGGGGGGACGAGATTGAAGCTTTCTTT
TRBJ1-1 NA NA 15 TRBV14 CASSQGRTQNTEAFF TGTGCCAGCAGCCAAGGTCGGACACAGAACACTGAAGCTTTCTTT
TRBJ2-1 TRBD2 NA 17 TRBV4-2 CASSRRGTSGTINEQFF TGTGCCAGCAGCCGCCGAGGGACTAGCGGTACAATCAATGAGCAGTTCTTC
TRBJ2-3 NA few 14 TRBV3-1 CASSPPDLRDTQYF TGTGCCAGCAGCCCCCCTGACCTAAGAGATACGCAGTATTTT
TRBJ2-7 TRBD1 few 13 TRBV15 CATSSRTGNEQYF TGTGCCACCAGCTCACGGACAGGGAACGAGCAGTACTTC
TRBJ1-2 NA few 15 TRBV12-3/TRBV12-4 CASIPSGSPIYGYTF TGTGCCAGCATCCCTAGCGGCTCCCCCATCTATGGCTACACCTTC
TRBJ2-1 NA few 15 TRBV20-1 CSVPGHTGRHNEQFF TGCAGTGTTCCGGGCCACACGGGGAGACACAATGAGCAGTTCTTC
TRBJ2-1 NA NA 16 TRBV5-1 CASSLVGSGSYNEQFF TGCGCCAGCAGCTTGGTAGGTAGCGGATCCTACAATGAGCAGTTCTTC
TRBJ2-3 NA few 11 TRBV11-2 CASSLVSTQYF TGTGCCAGCAGCTTAGTTAGTACGCAGTATTTT
TRBJ2-7 NA NA 17 TRBV2 CASRGQFVIRMGGEQYF TGTGCCAGCAGAGGACAGTTTGTTATCAGGATGGGGGGCGAGCAGTACTTC
TRBJ1-2 NA NA 16 TRBV25-1 CASSDTIYGEVYGYTF TGTGCCAGCAGTGACACAATCTACGGGGAAGTCTATGGCTACACCTTC
TRBJ1-2 NA few 14 TRBV5-1 CASSGDRPNYGYTF TGCGCCAGCAGCGGCGACAGGCCGAACTATGGCTACACCTTC
TRBJ1-2 TRBD1 few 14 TRBV29-1 CSVGDSPLNYGYTF TGCAGCGTGGGGGACAGTCCTCTTAACTATGGCTACACCTTC
TRBJ1-2 TRBD1 NA 15 TRBV6-5 CASSYVRTGDYGYTF TGTGCCAGCAGTTACGTAAGGACAGGGGACTATGGCTACACCTTC
TRBJ2-4 TRBD2 NA 17 TRBV12-3/TRBV12-4 CASSQRLAGGPEHIQYF TGTGCCAGCAGCCAGAGACTAGCGGGAGGGCCTGAGCACATTCAGTACTTC
TRBJ2-5 NA few 16 TRBV15 CATSRSGLPLAETQYF TGTGCCACCAGCAGATCGGGACTCCCGTTGGCTGAGACCCAGTACTTC